This TCR beta chain was retrieved from a study of PD-1 blockade in classical Hodgkin lymphoma. Overall study context: A 3 mg/kg intravenous dose of nivolumab was received by patients every 2 weeks.

Some clones are missing from TCRdb's copy, which holds only in-frame ones; the method was immunoSEQ multiplex PCR. The table includes more than 30,000 clones, just over 85% detected once. On this clone: No antigen is known for it.

Study results and limitations: A significant rise in TCR diversity by C4D1 was seen for CD4+ but not CD8+ cells. Baseline diversity was lower in partial responders and progressors than complete responders. Nothing has yet pinned down what causes the repertoire differences, possibly disease activity or prior therapy.

V was clipped by 4 bases and J by 7 bases; unmatched bases: 14. The CDR3 length is 16 residues. From germline, CDR1 is LNHDA and CDR2 SQIVND (reference sequence). Every patient had relapsed following autologous stem cell transplantation, and cohorts differed in brentuximab vedotin exposure. The chain employs TRBV19 and TRBJ2-5; 8 nucleotides match TRBD1. The TCR originated in a human donor with classical Hodgkin lymphoma. The input for sequencing was peripheral blood mononuclear cells (PBMCs), taken before the second cycle of nivolumab. The CDR3 reads CASSTTGAGPMGTQYF. In DNA, the CDR3 is TGTGCCAGTAGTACGACAGGGGCGGGCCCTATGGGGACCCAGTACTTC.